The clone carrying this T cell receptor (beta chain) was counted ten times or more. Antigen specificity is unknown. Germline CDR1 SEHNR, CDR2 FQNEAQ (reference sequence). J lost 2 bases, V lost 5 bases, and 16 bases had no gene match. The CDR3 extends over 18 amino acids. This entry comes from a study of blood T cells in healthy people across ages. A second PCR of about 7 to 12 cycles used a sample-barcoded 5' primer and a J-beta primer mix. Template switching added a 12-random-nucleotide identifier to every cDNA molecule. TCRdb re-derived calls from the 5' RACE reads in MiXCR, one entry per CDR3 protein. The sample contains 870,000 or so distinct CDR3 sequences, more than 25% of which appear only once. Per sample, a minimum of 6 million PBMCs were isolated. Study-wide findings and caveats: The study found more naive CD4+ cells and higher diversity in long-lived than aged donors. Conclusively comparing naive with antigen-experienced cells was impossible with unsorted PBMCs.

The receptor was derived from a woman older than 75 in good health. The material sequenced was blood. The rearrangement uses TRBV7-9 and TRBJ1-2; 8 bases agree with TRBD1. The CDR3 here is CASSTRDRSLMSNYGYTF. The CDR3 DNA reads TGTGCCAGCAGCACACGGGACAGGAGTCTTATGTCAAACTATGGCTACACCTTC.